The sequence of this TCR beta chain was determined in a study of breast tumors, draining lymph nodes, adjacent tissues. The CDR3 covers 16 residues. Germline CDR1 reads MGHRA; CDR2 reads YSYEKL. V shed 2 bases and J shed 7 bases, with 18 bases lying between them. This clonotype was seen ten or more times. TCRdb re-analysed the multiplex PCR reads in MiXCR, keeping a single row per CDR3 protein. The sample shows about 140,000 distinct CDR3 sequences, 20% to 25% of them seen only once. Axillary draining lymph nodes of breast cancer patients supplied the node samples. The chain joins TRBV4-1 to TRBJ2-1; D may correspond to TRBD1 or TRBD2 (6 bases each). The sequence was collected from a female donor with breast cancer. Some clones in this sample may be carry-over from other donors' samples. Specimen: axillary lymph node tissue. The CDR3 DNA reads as TGCGCCAGCAGCCAAAACAGGGAGGCAATGTGGAATGAGCAGTTCTTC. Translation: CASSQNREAMWNEQFF.